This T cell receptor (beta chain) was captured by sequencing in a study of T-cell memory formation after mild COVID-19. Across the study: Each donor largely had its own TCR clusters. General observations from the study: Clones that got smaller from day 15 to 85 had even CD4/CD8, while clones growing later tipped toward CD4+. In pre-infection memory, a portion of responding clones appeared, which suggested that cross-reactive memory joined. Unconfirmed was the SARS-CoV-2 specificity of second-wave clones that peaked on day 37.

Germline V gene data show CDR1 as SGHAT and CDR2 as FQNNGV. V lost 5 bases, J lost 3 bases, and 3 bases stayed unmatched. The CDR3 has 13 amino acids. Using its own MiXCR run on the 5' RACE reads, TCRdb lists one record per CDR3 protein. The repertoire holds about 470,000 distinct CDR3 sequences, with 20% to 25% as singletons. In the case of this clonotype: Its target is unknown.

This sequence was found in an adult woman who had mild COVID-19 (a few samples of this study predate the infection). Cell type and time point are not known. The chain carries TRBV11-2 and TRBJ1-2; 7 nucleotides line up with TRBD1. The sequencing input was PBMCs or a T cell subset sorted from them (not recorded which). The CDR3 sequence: CASSPGQDYGYTF. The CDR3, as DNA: TGTGCCAGCAGCCCTGGACAGGACTATGGCTACACCTTC.